The 27 T cell receptor beta chains below were found in one sample sequenced in a study of T cell responses to AZD1222 COVID-19 vaccine. This table comes from immunoSEQ multiplex PCR, and its TCRdb copy is limited to in-frame clones, with some not included. Here the sample spans some 250,000 clones, 94% being singletons. The sequencing here drew on peripheral blood, taken 28 days after the second AZD1222 dose. The receptors were sampled from an adult who received the AZD1222 COVID-19 vaccine.

This clone was seen a single time. The gene calls are TRBV7-9 and TRBJ2-7; TRBD1 agrees at 7 bases. The germline V gene has CDR1 SEHNR and CDR2 FQNEAQ (reference sequence). The CDR3 extends over 14 amino acids. J was trimmed by 4 bases and V by 5 bases; bases with no gene match: 8. The CDR3 DNA sequence: TGTGCCAGCAGCCTCGGGACAGAGACATACGAGCAGTACTTC. Translation: CASSLGTETYEQYF.

The chain employs TRBV25-1 and TRBJ1-1; 7 bases line up with TRBD1. Germline assignment: CDR1 MGHDK and CDR2 SYGVNS. The CDR3 runs 14 residues. The trim removed 5 bases at V and 1 base at J, leaving 4 bases unmatched. This CDR3 reads CASSHRGRNTEAFF. DNA of the CDR3: TGTGCCAGCAGTCACAGGGGCAGGAACACTGAAGCTTTCTTT.

The chain recombines TRBV6-5 with TRBJ1-2, with D possibly matching TRBD1 (6 bases). Per germline, CDR1 MNHEY and CDR2 SVGAGI. The V end was cut by 0 bases, the J end by 6 bases, with 8 bases between. CDR3 length equals 13 residues. The CDR3 nucleotides are TGTGCCAGCAGTTACTCTTGGGGGCATGGCTACACCTTC. Amino acids: CASSYSWGHGYTF.

The CDR3 coding sequence is TGTGCCAGCAACCGGGGAGCTGGGGGCAATGAGCAGTTCTTC. Encoded protein: CASNRGAGGNEQFF. The chain uses TRBV2 and TRBJ2-1; D possibly matches TRBD1 or TRBD2 (5 bases each). This CDR3 has 14 residues. Per germline, CDR1 SNHLY and CDR2 FYNNEI. V was clipped by 7 bases and J by 6 bases, with 16 bases between them.

The chain recombines TRBV6-5 with TRBJ1-1; D unclear. This CDR3 has 14 amino acids. Trimming removed 6 bases from V and 1 base from J, with 12 bases in between. Germline V gene lookup returns CDR1 MNHEY and CDR2 SVGAGI. The CDR3 coding sequence is TGTGCCAGCAGCCCAATAAACAGGAACACTGAAGCTTTCTTT. Protein product: CASSPINRNTEAFF.

This rearrangement joins TRBV27 to TRBJ1-1, with a tentative D call TRBD1 (5 bases). This CDR3 spans 14 amino acids. V lost 6 bases to trimming and J lost 0 bases, with 11 bases between them. CDR1 MNHEY and CDR2 SMNVEV come from the germline V gene (reference sequence). The CDR3 spells CASSLDSMNTEAFF. CDR3 DNA: TGTGCCAGCAGCCTAGACAGCATGAACACTGAAGCTTTCTTT.

The chain carries TRBV3-1 (or the pseudogene TRBV3-2) and TRBJ2-7; D might be TRBD2 (5 bases). Trimming stripped 4 bases from V and 5 bases from J, with 9 bases between. CDR1 is LGHDT and CDR2 is YNNKEL in the germline V gene (reference sequence). The CDR3 totals 12 residues. The CDR3 loop reads CASSLLGDEQYF. CDR3 DNA sequence: TGTGCCAGCAGCCTCCTCGGGGACGAGCAGTACTTC.

The CDR3 DNA reads TGTGCCAGTAGTATGGGACAAACAAGCTATGTGGGCTACACCTTC. Its translation: CASSMGQTSYVGYTF. V usage is TRBV19 and J usage is TRBJ1-2; TRBD1 might be the D (6 bases). The CDR3 extends over 15 amino acids. V was cut by 3 bases and J by 8 bases, with 19 bases left in between. Germline CDR1 LNHDA, CDR2 SQIVND (reference sequence).

The rearrangement joins TRBV5-1 to TRBJ2-1, with a weak D call TRBD1 (6 bases). Germline CDR1 SGHRS, CDR2 YFSETQ. The V and J ends lost 2 bases and 6 bases respectively, with 15 bases between them. This CDR3 spans 15 amino acids. CDR3 in amino acids: CASSLGRGSGNEQFF. For the CDR3, the DNA is TGCGCCAGCAGCTTAGGCAGGGGCTCGGGCAATGAGCAGTTCTTC.

CDR3 protein: CASSLVHRDPGYEQYF. The CDR3 DNA reads TGTGCCAGCAGCTTAGTGCACCGGGACCCAGGCTACGAGCAGTACTTC. V and J are TRBV7-2 and TRBJ2-7; either TRBD1 or TRBD2 may supply D (5 bases each). The CDR3 length is 16 residues. Germline CDR1 and CDR2: SGHTA and FQGNSA. The ends were cut back, 1 base at V and 3 bases at J, with 16 bases in the middle.

This clone has only one observation. V usage is TRBV7-3 and J usage is TRBJ2-2; 8 nucleotides align to TRBD1. CDR3 length: 15 residues. CDR1 and CDR2 (germline): SGHTA, FQGTGA. V trimming: 5 bases; J trimming: 6 bases; junction bases outside the gene matches: 8. Here the CDR3 DNA reads TGTGCCAGCAGCCCGCTCCCGGACAGGGCCGGGGAGCTGTTTTTT. Its protein is CASSPLPDRAGELFF.

The chain uses TRBV27 and TRBJ1-2, with 9 bases lining up with TRBD1. The CDR3 covers 13 residues. Losses at the gene ends were 4 bases for V and 4 bases for J; bases not matched to a gene: 1. CDR1 MNHEY and CDR2 SMNVEV come from the germline V gene (reference sequence). CDR3 amino acids: CASSSTGGYGYTF. The CDR3 DNA is TGTGCCAGCAGTTCGACAGGGGGCTATGGCTACACCTTC.

The chain has TRBV18 and TRBJ1-4; D unresolved. The V gene's germline CDR1 is KGHSH and CDR2 LQKENI. The V end lost 3 bases, the J end lost 8 bases, and 10 bases lay between the germline ends. This CDR3 comprises 13 residues. The CDR3 DNA sequence: TGTGCCAGCTCACCGAGGGTAAACGAAAAACTGTTTTTT. Amino acids: CASSPRVNEKLFF.

The gene calls are TRBV5-1 and TRBJ2-7; D remains unclear. The germline CDR1 and CDR2 sequences are SGHRS and YFSETQ. The CDR3 length is 17 residues. Trimming took 0 bases from V and 1 from J, leaving 17 bases between them. Here the CDR3 reads CASSLGGVPSLSYEQYF. The CDR3 DNA reads as TGCGCCAGCAGCTTGGGTGGGGTTCCCTCTTTATCCTACGAGCAGTACTTC.

The chain combines TRBV2 with TRBJ2-5; no reliable D call. The CDR3 spans 12 residues. Germline CDR1 reads SNHLY; CDR2 reads FYNNEI. The V end was cut by 2 bases, the J end by 6 bases, with 7 bases between. For the CDR3, the DNA is TGTGCCAGCAGTGAACGGGCAAAGACCCAGTACTTC. This translates into CASSERAKTQYF.

The table lists this clone with a count of one. The chain couples TRBV10-3 to TRBJ1-4; TRBD1 agrees at 9 bases. Unmatched junction bases numbered 6, after V lost 8 bases and J lost 5 bases. The CDR3 loop spans 14 amino acids. Germline V gives CDR1 ENHRY, CDR2 SYGVKD. The DNA of the CDR3 is TGTGCCATCTCCTCCGGGACAGGGAATGAAAAACTGTTTTTT. This codes for CAISSGTGNEKLFF.

Of note for this clone: The sample holds other DNA sequences that translate to the same CDR3. The chain joins TRBV7-9 to TRBJ2-7; D gene ambiguous. Trimming pared 2 bases from V and 3 bases from J, leaving 2 bases between. This CDR3 region has 11 residues. Germline assignment: CDR1 SEHNR and CDR2 FQNEAQ (reference sequence). DNA of the CDR3: TGTGCCAGCAGCTTAAGCTACGAGCAGTACTTC. Translation: CASSLSYEQYF.

The V and J genes are TRBV19 and TRBJ1-4, with 7 nucleotides matching TRBD1. With V trimmed by 6 bases and J by 0 bases, 7 bases remained unmatched. The germline V gene has CDR1 LNHDA and CDR2 SQIVND (reference sequence). This CDR3 comprises 16 residues. The CDR3 DNA is TGTGCCAGTAGCACCGGTGGGACAGCAACTAATGAAAAACTGTTTTTT. This encodes CASSTGGTATNEKLFF. The full variable domain, rest sourced from reference TRBV19 and TRBJ1-4, is DGGITQSPKYLFRKEGQNVTLSCEQNLNHDAMYWYRQDPGQGLRLIYYSQIVNDFQKGDIAEGYSVSREKKESFPLTVTSAQKNPTAFYLCASSTGGTATNEKLFFGSGTQLSVL.

The rearrangement joins TRBV7-8 to TRBJ2-7; D remains unclear. CDR1 SGHVS and CDR2 FQNEAQ come from the germline V gene. CDR3 length: 13 residues. Between the trimmed V and J ends, which lost 4 bases and 7 bases, there was a span of 14 bases. The CDR3 loop reads CASSSLGFREQYF. The CDR3 DNA reads TGTGCCAGCAGCTCACTCGGGTTTAGGGAGCAGTACTTC.

CDR3 DNA: TGCGCCAGCAGCTTTGACGGTAGCTCCTACGAGCAGTACTTC. This gives the protein CASSFDGSSYEQYF. The chain couples TRBV5-1 to TRBJ2-7; no clear D. The CDR3 is 14 residues long. CDR1 SGHRS and CDR2 YFSETQ come from the germline V gene. V lost 2 bases, J lost 0 bases, and 9 bases lay in between.

The V call is TRBV2, the J call TRBJ1-3, with D possibly matching TRBD1 (6 bases). CDR1 SNHLY and CDR2 FYNNEI come from the germline V gene. V lost 5 bases and J 3 bases, leaving 20 bases between the germline ends. CDR3 size: 17 residues. CDR3 DNA sequence: TGTGCCAGCAGTCAATCGCTGCCAGGGGATGGTGGAAACACCATATATTTT. Its translation: CASSQSLPGDGGNTIYF.

The chain uses TRBV6-5 and TRBJ2-7, with 7 nucleotides matching TRBD1. The CDR3 covers 15 residues. Germline CDR1 is MNHEY and CDR2 is SVGAGI. V lost 3 bases to trimming and J lost 4 bases; unmatched junction nucleotides: 9. CDR3 sequence reads: CASSYSPGQSYEQYF. The DNA for the CDR3 is TGTGCCAGCAGTTATTCACCGGGACAGAGTTACGAGCAGTACTTC.

J is TRBJ1-1 and V is TRBV9, with D possibly matching TRBD1 (6 bases). This CDR3 spans 13 amino acids. CDR1 SGDLS and CDR2 YYNGEE come from the germline V gene. The V gene lost 5 bases and the J gene lost 7 bases, with 15 bases spanning the gap. CDR3 in amino acids: CASSKTLQGEAFF. The CDR3 bases are TGTGCCAGCAGTAAAACTTTACAGGGTGAAGCTTTCTTT.

This chain uses TRBV5-1 with TRBJ2-6; 7 bases map to TRBD1. The CDR3 is 18 amino acids. V shed 3 bases, J shed 0 bases, and the junction held 9 bases outside the gene matches. Germline V lookup: CDR1 SGHRS, CDR2 YFSETQ. DNA of the CDR3: TGCGCCAGCAGCTCTCTTGGGGACAGCCCCTCTGGGGCCAACGTCCTGACTTTC. This encodes CASSSLGDSPSGANVLTF. The variable domain in full, with the rest retrieved from reference TRBV5-1 and TRBJ2-6, is KAGVTQTPRYLIKTRGQQVTLSCSPISGHRSVSWYQQTPGQGLQFLFEYFSETQRNKGNFPGRFSGRQFSNSRSEMNVSTLELGDSALYLCASSSLGDSPSGANVLTFGAGSRLTVL.

This sequence joins TRBV3-1 (or the pseudogene TRBV3-2) and TRBJ2-5; possibly TRBD1 or TRBD2 for D (6 bases each). Germline V gene sequence: CDR1 LGHDT, CDR2 YNNKEL (reference sequence). Between the trimmed V and J ends, which lost 1 base and 4 bases, there was a span of 25 bases. CDR3 size: 19 residues. The CDR3 spells CASSQARGDNLGRGETQYF. CDR3 DNA: TGTGCCAGCAGCCAAGCGAGGGGGGACAATTTGGGTCGAGGAGAGACCCAGTACTTC.

The chain is built from TRBV20-1 and TRBJ1-5; tentative D call: TRBD1 (6 bases). V was pared by 3 bases and J by 6 bases, with 9 bases between. The CDR3 contains 12 residues. CDR1 is DFQATT, CDR2 SNEGSKA, per germline (reference sequence). The CDR3 nucleotides read TGCAGTGCTAGTGGGGGCCTTCAGCCCCAGCATTTT. Translating gives CSASGGLQPQHF.

CDR3 protein: CASSSSTRQFF. The CDR3 coding sequence is TGTGCCAGCAGCTCTTCGACTAGGCAGTTCTTC. The chain joins TRBV5-4 to TRBJ2-1; possibly TRBD2 for D (6 bases). The V gene's germline CDR1 is SGHNT and CDR2 YYREEE (reference sequence). The CDR3 sequence is 11 residues long. With 3 bases removed from V and 12 bases from J, the gap between germline ends came to 10 bases.